The clone carrying this TCR beta chain was observed a handful of times. This CDR3 is 19 amino acids long. Germline V lookup: CDR1 SGHTA, CDR2 FQGNSA. Between the trimmed V and J ends, which lost 4 bases and 3 bases, there was a span of 24 bases. The sample belongs to a study of human T cells and chemical hapten exposure. TCRdb re-analysed the RACE reads in MiXCR, keeping a single row per CDR3 protein. The sample holds roughly 150,000 distinct CDR3 sequences, 28% seen once. The time point was: patch test 3, about 24 weeks after DPC sensitization. Treatment given: therapeutic diphenylcyclopropenone sensitization with weekly scalp DPC.

The clonotype was recovered from a woman aged 18 to 35 with alopecia areata. Some clones in this sample may be carry-over from other donors' samples. V is TRBV7-2 and J is TRBJ2-2; D uncertain. The material was whole blood, obtained in connection with sensitization to the hapten diphenylcyclopropenone (DPC). CDR3 amino acids: CASSSLLRLPLSYTGELFF. The CDR3 coding sequence is TGTGCCAGCAGCTCCCTTTTGAGGCTCCCCCTTTCGTACACCGGGGAGCTGTTTTTT.